A selection of T cell receptor beta chains follows, all from one sample in a study of cytotoxic CD8 clonotypes in ibrutinib-treated CLL. Libraries were prepared by immunoSEQ multiplex PCR; TCRdb keeps only in-frame clonotypes and omits some of them. The sample comprises around 150,000 clones, roughly 84% of which are singletons, and around 2.7% rests with the top ten. The sample in question was PBMCs, obtained at disease progression, from a patient treated with ibrutinib. Receptors originate from a human donor with chronic lymphocytic leukemia. Both conserved end residues are part of each CDR3. The order of the fields is CDR3 length, V gene, clone size, D gene, J gene, CDR3 protein, CDR3 DNA. The D gene is left open where the match is weak. Expanded clones are given a class, and other clones once, few, many or no size at all.

14	TRBV28	-	-	TRBJ1-2	CASSLVWADYGYTF	TGTGCCAGCAGTTTAGTGTGGGCAGACTATGGCTACACCTTC
18	TRBV7-8	-	TRBD1	TRBJ1-5	CASSTPKGRQGIMQPQHF	TGTGCCAGCAGCACCCCTAAGGGTCGACAGGGGATAATGCAGCCCCAGCATTTT
16	TRBV6-1	once	TRBD2	TRBJ2-1	CASSEAPGLAGGEQFF	TGTGCCAGCAGTGAAGCTCCGGGACTAGCGGGTGGTGAGCAGTTCTTC
18	TRBV16	-	TRBD1	TRBJ2-1	CASSQSLPGQGARYEQFF	TGTGCCAGCAGCCAATCACTTCCAGGACAGGGGGCGAGATATGAGCAGTTCTTC
17	TRBV19	-	-	TRBJ1-1	CASSPRVSSPPNTEAFF	TGTGCCAGTAGTCCGCGGGTTTCATCCCCTCCGAACACTGAAGCTTTCTTT
16	TRBV4-1	-	TRBD1	TRBJ1-4	CASSQGQGATNEKLFF	TGCGCCAGCAGCCAAGGGCAGGGGGCAACTAATGAAAAACTGTTTTTT
15	TRBV7-3	once	TRBD2	TRBJ2-1	CASSSRLANPNEQFF	TGTGCCAGCAGCTCGAGACTAGCGAACCCCAATGAGCAGTTCTTC
16	TRBV9	-	-	TRBJ2-2	CASSPRVNFDTGELFF	TGTGCCAGCAGCCCCCGGGTTAACTTTGACACCGGGGAGCTGTTTTTT
12	TRBV27	-	-	TRBJ1-5	CASSFNDQPQHF	TGTGCCAGCAGTTTTAATGATCAGCCCCAGCATTTT
15	TRBV5-1	-	-	TRBJ2-7	CASSLDAGPPYEQYF	TGCGCCAGCAGCTTGGATGCCGGCCCCCCCTACGAGCAGTACTTC
17	TRBV7-7	-	-	TRBJ1-5	CASSFGRGPYSNQPQHF	TGTGCTAGCAGCTTCGGCAGGGGCCCTTATAGCAATCAGCCCCAGCATTTT
12	TRBV11-2	-	-	TRBJ2-7	CASSLSTDVQYF	TGTGCCAGCAGCTTGTCTACGGACGTGCAGTACTTC
15	TRBV6-6	-	-	TRBJ1-2	CASSYGEGGDYGYTF	TGTGCCAGCAGTTACGGGGAGGGAGGAGACTATGGCTACACCTTC
14	TRBV30	-	TRBD2	TRBJ2-6	CAWSTGGGANVLTF	TGTGCCTGGAGTACGGGGGGGGGCGCCAACGTCCTGACTTTC
13	TRBV10-3	-	-	TRBJ1-2	CAISDGSSYGYTF	TGTGCCATCAGTGACGGTTCTTCCTATGGCTACACCTTC
16	TRBV27	-	TRBD1	TRBJ2-7	CASSPGRDRPFGEQYF	TGTGCCAGCAGTCCCGGCCGGGACAGGCCGTTCGGCGAGCAGTACTTC
12	TRBV7-2	-	-	TRBJ2-2	CASSPRRTELFF	TGTGCCAGCAGCCCCCGTCGGACGGAGCTGTTTTTT
13	TRBV7-7	-	-	TRBJ2-7	CASSLGWAYEQYF	TGTGCCAGCAGCTTAGGTTGGGCCTACGAGCAGTACTTC
16	TRBV5-1	-	TRBD2	TRBJ2-7	CASSWYTSGRAYEQYF	TGCGCCAGCAGCTGGTACACTAGCGGGAGGGCCTACGAGCAGTACTTC
13	TRBV11-3	once	-	TRBJ2-7	CASSFEENYEQYF	TGTGCCAGCAGCTTTGAGGAGAACTACGAGCAGTACTTC
16	TRBV7-9	-	TRBD1	TRBJ1-2	CASSLASGQGVFGYTF	TGTGCCAGCAGCTTAGCGAGCGGACAGGGGGTATTTGGCTACACCTTC
11	TRBV27	once	-	TRBJ1-1	CASSLGLEAFF	TGTGCCAGCAGTTTAGGTCTCGAAGCTTTCTTT
13	TRBV30	-	-	TRBJ2-7	CAWSAGADYEQYF	TGTGCCTGGAGTGCCGGGGCCGACTACGAGCAGTACTTC
14	TRBV7-8	-	-	TRBJ1-2	CASSSRRGNYGYTF	TGTGCCAGCAGCTCCCGACGGGGGAACTATGGCTACACCTTC
12	TRBV7-8	-	TRBD1	TRBJ2-7	CASSLSGGEQYF	TGTGCCAGCAGCTTATCAGGGGGCGAGCAGTACTTC
14	TRBV6-5	-	-	TRBJ2-7	CASRVHPHLYEQYF	TGTGCCAGCAGGGTCCATCCTCACCTTTACGAGCAGTACTTC
16	TRBV7-2	-	TRBD2	TRBJ2-1	CASRYPGLATNNEQFF	TGTGCCAGCAGATACCCGGGACTAGCGACAAACAATGAGCAGTTCTTC
16	TRBV23-1	-	TRBD1	TRBJ1-5	CASSQIDREVDQPQHF	TGCGCCAGCAGTCAAATAGACAGGGAGGTAGATCAGCCCCAGCATTTT
13	TRBV5-4	-	-	TRBJ1-1	CASSVVRNTEAFF	TGTGCCAGCAGCGTCGTTAGGAACACTGAAGCTTTCTTT
14	TRBV27	-	TRBD1	TRBJ1-1	CASSRPGGDREAFF	TGTGCCAGCTCCCGTCCAGGGGGGGACCGTGAAGCTTTCTTT
14	TRBV7-3	-	-	TRBJ2-2	CASSGELVPGELFF	TGTGCCAGCAGCGGAGAACTAGTCCCCGGGGAGCTGTTTTTT
15	TRBV28	-	-	TRBJ1-4	CASSPARGANEKLFF	TGTGCCAGCAGTCCGGCGAGGGGGGCTAATGAAAAACTGTTTTTT
15	TRBV6-4	few	TRBD1	TRBJ2-2	CASSPDRANTGELFF	TGTGCCAGCAGTCCGGACAGGGCGAACACCGGGGAGCTGTTTTTT
14	TRBV11-1	-	TRBD1	TRBJ1-5	CASSPEGQGEPQHF	TGTGCCAGCAGCCCGGAGGGACAGGGGGAGCCCCAGCATTTT
16	TRBV5-1	-	-	TRBJ1-4	CASSTGQSATNEKLFF	TGCGCCAGCAGCACCGGACAGTCTGCAACTAATGAAAAACTGTTTTTT
13	TRBV27	-	-	TRBJ1-2	CATRFDGPYGYTF	TGTGCCACGAGATTCGACGGTCCCTATGGCTACACCTTC
16	TRBV7-9	-	TRBD2	TRBJ2-5	CASSFWLAGGPETQYF	TGTGCCAGCAGCTTTTGGCTAGCGGGAGGGCCAGAGACCCAGTACTTC
14	TRBV27	-	TRBD1	TRBJ2-3	CASSSDRRTDTQYF	TGTGCCAGCAGTTCGGACAGGCGCACAGATACGCAGTATTTT
14	TRBV4-1	few	-	TRBJ2-1	CASSQVPPIIVVFF	TGCGCCAGCAGCCAAGTCCCCCCTATAATAGTGGTGTTCTTC
13	TRBV27	-	-	TRBJ2-5	CASSPLYQETQYF	TGTGCCAGCAGTCCCCTCTACCAAGAGACCCAGTACTTC
13	TRBV6-5	-	-	TRBJ2-7	CASRTTVPYEQYF	TGTGCCAGCAGAACGACTGTTCCCTACGAGCAGTACTTC
13	TRBV5-1	-	TRBD1	TRBJ1-3	CASSDRGGNTIYF	TGCGCCAGCAGCGACAGGGGAGGAAACACCATATATTTT
14	TRBV11-2	-	-	TRBJ1-2	CASSSRTNRDYYTF	TGTGCCAGCAGCTCCCGCACGAACAGGGACTACTACACCTTC
11	TRBV28	-	-	TRBJ2-3	CASSLVDTQYF	TGTGCCAGCAGTTTGGTGGATACGCAGTATTTT
15	TRBV18	-	-	TRBJ2-7	CASSRVPTENYEQYF	TGTGCCAGCTCACGGGTCCCAACAGAAAACTACGAGCAGTACTTC
14	TRBV7-7	once	-	TRBJ2-7	CASSRGLGEYEQYF	TGTGCTAGCAGCCGGGGGCTAGGGGAATACGAGCAGTACTTC
15	TRBV9	-	-	TRBJ1-3	CASSVDTSSGNTIYF	TGTGCCAGCAGCGTAGATACCAGCTCTGGAAACACCATATATTTT
13	TRBV28	-	-	TRBJ2-7	CASSYGDSYEQYF	TGTGCCAGCAGTTACGGGGATTCCTACGAGCAGTACTTC
12	TRBV30	-	TRBD2	TRBJ2-5	CACGLARETQYF	TGTGCCTGCGGACTAGCTCGGGAGACCCAGTACTTC
15	TRBV11-3	-	-	TRBJ2-2	CASSSGRTNTGELFF	TGTGCCAGCAGCTCCGGGAGAACGAACACCGGGGAGCTGTTTTTT